Presented here are 24 T cell receptor beta chains from one specimen sequenced in a study of blood T cell repertoires in COVID-19. Using immunoSEQ multiplex PCR, the repertoire was profiled, and TCRdb retains in-frame clones only, with some absent. The sample includes approximately 240,000 clones, around 84% of them seen just once. The sample consisted of peripheral blood. These receptors were obtained from a woman in her sixties who had recovered from COVID-19.

V usage is TRBV5-1 and J usage is TRBJ2-7, with D tentatively TRBD1 (6 bases). V was trimmed by 3 bases and J by 4 bases, leaving 14 bases between them. Germline CDR1 reads SGHRS; CDR2 reads YFSETQ. This CDR3 is built from 14 residues. The CDR3 coding sequence is TGCGCCAGCAGCTCACAGGGTATTCGTTACGAGCAGTACTTC. Residues: CASSSQGIRYEQYF. Drawing the rest from reference TRBV5-1 and TRBJ2-7, the complete variable domain is KAGVTQTPRYLIKTRGQQVTLSCSPISGHRSVSWYQQTPGQGLQFLFEYFSETQRNKGNFPGRFSGRQFSNSRSEMNVSTLELGDSALYLCASSSQGIRYEQYFGPGTRLTVT.

CDR3 coding DNA: TGTGCCAGTAGTATGAGACAGGGGGCGACCCACTATGGCTACACCTTC. This encodes CASSMRQGATHYGYTF. The rearrangement links TRBV19 to TRBJ1-2; 10 nucleotides line up with TRBD1. The CDR3 is made up of 16 amino acids. Germline CDR1 and CDR2: LNHDA and SQIVND (reference sequence). J gave up 3 bases and V 3 bases, and 7 bases lay outside the gene matches.

In its sample, this clone was seen once. V is TRBV3-1 (or the pseudogene TRBV3-2) and J is TRBJ2-5, with 8 bases aligning to TRBD2. Trimming took 5 bases from V and 5 from J; bases not matched to a gene: 13. CDR1 and CDR2 (germline): LGHDT, YNNKEL (reference sequence). The length of the CDR3 is 16 residues. CDR3 nucleotides: TGTGCCAGCAGCGAACCCGCGGGGGGCCAGGCTGAGACCCAGTACTTC. Translation gives CASSEPAGGQAETQYF.

This chain uses TRBV15 with TRBJ2-5; D perhaps matches TRBD1 (5 bases). V lost 0 bases to trimming and J lost 5 bases, with 22 bases between them. The length of the CDR3 is 18 residues. Germline values: CDR1 LNHNV, CDR2 YYDKDF (reference sequence). For the CDR3, the DNA is TGTGCCACCAGCAGAGAACAGGATTTACGCTTGGGCCTGGAGACCCAGTACTTC. Protein product: CATSREQDLRLGLETQYF.

The chain joins TRBV5-1 to TRBJ2-3, with 7 nucleotides matching TRBD1. Germline CDR1 is SGHRS and CDR2 is YFSETQ. CDR3 size: 16 residues. J gave up 1 base and V 4 bases, and 9 bases lay outside the gene matches. CDR3 nucleotide sequence: TGCGCCAGCAGCAATGGACAGGATCGAGGCACAGATACGCAGTATTTT. Residues: CASSNGQDRGTDTQYF.

The V call is TRBV7-8, the J call TRBJ2-7; 7 bases line up with TRBD1. CDR1 and CDR2 from the germline V gene are SGHVS and FQNEAQ. With V trimmed by 5 bases and J by 2 bases, 6 bases remained unmatched. The CDR3 loop spans 14 amino acids. CDR3 loop: CASSVQGVPYEQYF. As DNA, the CDR3 is TGTGCCAGCAGCGTCCAGGGGGTCCCCTACGAGCAGTACTTC.

The chain has TRBV11-3 and TRBJ2-1; tentative D call: TRBD2 (7 bases). V lost 5 bases, J lost 9 bases, and 17 bases lay in between. The CDR3 extends over 14 amino acids. CDR1 SGHNT and CDR2 YENEEA come from the germline V gene. CDR3 residues: CASSQGLAATEQFF. For the CDR3, the DNA is TGTGCCAGCAGCCAGGGGCTAGCGGCGACTGAGCAGTTCTTC. The full variable domain, completed using reference TRBV11-3 and TRBJ2-1, is EAGVVQSPRYKIIEKKQPVAFWCNPISGHNTLYWYLQNLGQGPELLIRYENEEAVDDSQLPKDRFSAERLKGVDSTLKIQPAELGDSAVYLCASSQGLAATEQFFGPGTRLTVL.

In regard to this clone: The same CDR3 also results from other DNA sequences found in this sample. The chain uses TRBV6-5 and TRBJ1-2; the D gene is possibly TRBD1 (5 bases). V lost 5 bases and J 5 bases, leaving 9 bases between the germline ends. Germline CDR1 reads MNHEY; CDR2 reads SVGAGI. The CDR3 length is 12 residues. CDR3 DNA sequence: TGTGCCAGCAGTCCAGGGTTGTATGGCTACACCTTC. This encodes CASSPGLYGYTF.

The CDR3 here is CACSQGVRNTIYF. CDR3 coding DNA: TGTGCCTGTTCTCAGGGGGTTCGGAACACCATATATTTT. The chain uses TRBV30 and TRBJ1-3; the match to TRBD1 covers 7 bases. This CDR3 spans 13 amino acids. With 6 bases clipped from V and 7 bases from J, the junction kept 9 bases outside the gene matches. The germline gives CDR1 GTSNPN, CDR2 SVGIG (reference sequence). The full variable domain, with the rest looked up from reference TRBV30 and TRBJ1-3, is SQTIHQWPATLVQPVGSPLSLECTVEGTSNPNLYWYRQAAGRGLQLLFYSVGIGQISSEVPQNLSASRPQDRQFILSSKKLLLSDSGFYLCACSQGVRNTIYFGEGSWLTVV.

V is TRBV7-3 and J is TRBJ2-5; perhaps TRBD2 as D (7 bases). The CDR3 extends over 16 amino acids. Germline V CDR1 and CDR2: SGHTA, FQGTGA. Trimming pared 2 bases from V and 1 base from J, leaving 14 bases between. CDR3 in amino acids: CASSLLGGGLQETQYF. The CDR3 DNA reads as TGTGCCAGCAGCTTACTAGGCGGGGGCCTCCAAGAGACCCAGTACTTC.

The chain joins TRBV24-1 to TRBJ1-3, with 8 bases aligning to TRBD1. The ends lost 3 bases at V and 1 base at J; junction bases unmatched: 7. Per germline, CDR1 KGHDR and CDR2 SFDVKD. The CDR3 runs to 17 residues. Written as DNA, the CDR3 is TGTGCCACCAGTGATAGACAGGACAGGGCTTCTGGAAACACCATATATTTT. Its protein is CATSDRQDRASGNTIYF.

The chain joins TRBV5-8 to TRBJ2-5, with 8 bases that match TRBD2. V lost 1 base and J lost 6; bases outside the gene matches: 8. This CDR3 is 15 amino acids long. Germline V CDR1 and CDR2: SGHTS, YDEGEE. For the CDR3, the DNA is TGTGCCAGCAGCTTGCTCTCTAGCGGGTTTCAGACCCAGTACTTC. The encoded protein is CASSLLSSGFQTQYF.

The genes are TRBV19 and TRBJ2-7, with TRBD2 matching over 9 bases. J was trimmed by 0 bases and V by 6 bases; bases with no gene match: 3. CDR1 and CDR2 (germline): LNHDA, SQIVND (reference sequence). The CDR3 totals 14 residues. The DNA of the CDR3 is TGTGCCAGTAGGCTAGCGGGGTCCTCCTACGAGCAGTACTTC. It translates to CASRLAGSSYEQYF.

The rearrangement joins TRBV12-5 to TRBJ2-5; TRBD2 matches 8 bases. The CDR3 consists of 15 residues. The germline CDR1 and CDR2 sequences are LGHNT and FRNRAP. The V and J ends lost 5 bases and 2 bases, in that order; junction bases with no gene match: 7. In DNA form, the CDR3 reads TGTGCTAGTGGTCCGGGGGGGACTACACAAGAGACCCAGTACTTC. Amino acid sequence: CASGPGGTTQETQYF.

The chain recombines TRBV7-2 with TRBJ1-2; D is undetermined. Trimming removed 0 bases at V and 4 bases at J, with 9 bases between. CDR3 length equals 14 residues. Germline assignment: CDR1 SGHTA and CDR2 FQGNSA. CDR3 residues: CASSLANRGYGYTF. The CDR3 DNA is TGTGCCAGCAGCTTAGCGAACCGCGGCTATGGCTACACCTTC.

This chain links TRBV7-2 with TRBJ2-7, with a weak D call TRBD1 (5 bases). The CDR3 is 13 amino acids. The germline V and J ends were trimmed by 3 bases and 7 bases, with 13 bases remaining between them. CDR1 is SGHTA, CDR2 FQGNSA, per germline. CDR3 DNA sequence: TGTGCCAGCAGCTTCCAGGGCGCCGCGGAGCAGTACTTC. The encoded protein is CASSFQGAAEQYF.

The DNA for the CDR3 is TGTGCCAGCAGCTTAACTAAGACAGGGGGCGGTGGAAACACCATATATTTT. Encoded protein: CASSLTKTGGGGNTIYF. This chain links TRBV7-9 with TRBJ1-3; 10 bases are a match to TRBD1. This CDR3 comprises 17 residues. J lost 3 bases, V lost 2 bases, and 7 bases had no gene match. Germline V CDR1 and CDR2: SEHNR, FQNEAQ (reference sequence).

V and J are TRBV7-8 and TRBJ2-7; TRBD2 is a possible D gene (5 bases). The CDR3 has 14 residues. The germline CDR1 and CDR2 sequences are SGHVS and FQNEAQ. V shed 4 bases and J shed 7 bases, with 17 bases lying between them. The CDR3 nucleotides are TGTGCCAGCAGCTCCTTTCGGACGCCGGGGGAGCAGTACTTC. It yields the protein CASSSFRTPGEQYF.

The V call is TRBV12-5, the J call TRBJ2-3; D possibly corresponds to TRBD1 (5 bases). Deletions cut 3 bases from V and 1 base from J, with 14 bases between. Germline V CDR1 and CDR2: LGHNT, FRNRAP. CDR3 length equals 16 residues. The CDR3 sequence: CASGFGAGLRTDTQYF. CDR3 DNA: TGTGCTAGTGGTTTCGGCGCAGGGCTGCGCACAGATACGCAGTATTTT.

This sequence joins TRBV30 and TRBJ1-2; D may be TRBD1 (5 bases). Germline V lookup: CDR1 GTSNPN, CDR2 SVGIG (reference sequence). V lost 0 bases to trimming and J lost 2 bases, with 7 bases between them. The CDR3 length is 13 residues. For the CDR3, the DNA is TGTGCCTGGAGTGTAAACAGGAACTATGGCTACACCTTC. Translation: CAWSVNRNYGYTF. Full variable domain (remainder filled in from reference TRBV30 and TRBJ1-2): SQTIHQWPATLVQPVGSPLSLECTVEGTSNPNLYWYRQAAGRGLQLLFYSVGIGQISSEVPQNLSASRPQDRQFILSSKKLLLSDSGFYLCAWSVNRNYGYTFGSGTRLTVV.

This clone appeared a single time. J is TRBJ2-1 and V is TRBV5-1; D is possibly TRBD2 (7 bases). Germline values: CDR1 SGHRS, CDR2 YFSETQ. Trimming took off 3 bases at V and 8 bases at J, with 18 bases between the two ends. The CDR3 spans 15 residues. CDR3 loop: CASSWGRGSRDEQFF. CDR3 DNA: TGCGCCAGCAGCTGGGGGCGGGGGTCTCGGGATGAGCAGTTCTTC.

The chain employs TRBV6-5 and TRBJ2-1; 9 nucleotides line up with TRBD1. Per the germline V gene, CDR1 is MNHEY and CDR2 is SVGAGI. J gave up 3 bases and V 5 bases, and 5 bases lay outside the gene matches. The CDR3 consists of 15 residues. CDR3 nucleotide sequence: TGTGCCAGCAGTAACCCGGGACAGGGCTACAATGAGCAGTTCTTC. It specifies CASSNPGQGYNEQFF.

The rearrangement uses TRBV10-1 and TRBJ2-1, with 14 nucleotides matching TRBD2. This CDR3 region has 17 residues. The V segment lost 4 bases and the J segment 10 bases; nucleotides outside the gene matches: 12. CDR1 is WNHNN and CDR2 is SYGVQD in the germline V gene (reference sequence). This CDR3 reads CASSASTGLAGDPEQFF. The CDR3 DNA is TGCGCCAGCAGTGCCTCTACGGGACTAGCGGGGGACCCGGAGCAGTTCTTC.

The sample holds one count of this clone. This chain uses TRBV5-1 with TRBJ1-2; D might be TRBD1 (6 bases). Germline V gene lookup returns CDR1 SGHRS and CDR2 YFSETQ. The CDR3 is made up of 15 amino acids. Trimming removed 0 bases at V and 2 bases at J, with 11 bases between. This CDR3 reads CASSLADSWNYGYTF. CDR3 DNA sequence: TGCGCCAGCAGCTTGGCGGACAGTTGGAACTATGGCTACACCTTC.